This T cell receptor beta chain originates from a study of vaccination effects on CD4 cells after COVID-19 (dated by TCRdb to the early 2020s). For the study in its entirety: Two doses of either the BNT162b2 or the mRNA-1273 mRNA SARS-CoV-2 vaccine were administered to participants. The full study included some 10 COVID-19 convalescent patients and a few SARS-CoV-2-naive healthy vaccine recipients. The study compared SARS-CoV-2 spike-specific CD4+ TCR repertoires before and after mRNA vaccination in COVID-19 convalescent patients and infection-naive vaccine recipients. Cultures from other donors in the study were sequenced with the Oncomine TCR Beta short-read assay on an Illumina iSeq 100.

In its sample, this clone was seen a few times. Its antigen has not been determined. No clone much larger than this one lies a single base away; base qualities are absent. The CDR3 covers 19 residues, taking in both the cysteine and the phenylalanine. Only the CDR3 portion is preserved as DNA: 57 bases, with reading frame beginning at the first base. Ends trimmed: V by 1 base, J by 0 bases; bases unmatched to a gene: 6. The germline V gene encodes CDR1 GTSNPN and CDR2 SVGIG (reference sequence). Libraries were prepared through the immunoSEQ multiplex PCR assay. DNA from the CD4+ T cells that had been cultured and isolated underwent TCR beta CDR3 sequencing. Regarding the original processing steps: Non-productive TCR sequences were removed and reads were trimmed to the CDR3 region, keeping CDR3s of at least 7 amino acids. The MANAFEST web app was used to identify antigen-specific clonotypes by comparing expansion in peptide wells with expansion in reference cultures. To count as positive, a clone had to show expansion at FDR<0.05 compared with the reference and with all other wells, an odds ratio above 5, and a frequency above 0.1% in two replicate wells. Cross-reactive clonotypes were defined as significantly expanded in SARS-CoV-2 spike wells and in at least one common cold coronavirus spike condition. CDR3 similarity was assessed by Levenshtein distance with the stringdist R package, and unrooted trees were built with ape in R 3.6.1. TCRdb carries this immuneACCESS record with in-frame sequences only. Its versions omit some clonotypes, under half of them owing to an unresolved V gene in the studies checked, with the rest unexplained. V, J and clone size are taken as reported in that table, and D and trimming were inferred from the DNA itself. This sample is represented by approximately 76,000 clones; around 79% of them were singletons. The top ten clones comprise roughly a tenth of the sample.

What the study reported, not specific to this receptor: Marked clonal contraction was observed in both infection-induced and vaccine-induced clones at late post-vaccination timepoints, consistent with waning T cell responses. Among healthy vaccine recipients, nearly all vaccine-induced clones were SARS-CoV-2 mono-reactive, and just 1 of 255 was cross-reactive with common cold coronaviruses. Limitations of the study were the small number of convalescent patients and the absence of early post-infection timepoints.

In the ViraFEST assay, PBMC were stimulated with viral peptide pools, and antigen-specific CD4+ T cell clonotypes were then identified by expansion using TCR sequencing. After around 11 days of culture, CD4+ T cells were isolated with the EasySep CD4+ T cell isolation kit. Healthy vaccine recipients had no prior SARS-CoV-2 infection, confirmed by negative nucleocapsid antibodies before and after vaccination. Each well held around 1.9 million PBMC cultured in IMDM containing roughly 5% human AB serum, 9 to 10 IU/ml IL-2 and gentamicin, along with about 9.3 ug/ml peptides. On days 3 and 7, half of the culture medium was replaced with fresh IL-2-containing medium. Unless otherwise noted, each peptide stimulation condition was cultured in triplicate wells. Using Ficoll-Paque Plus gradient centrifugation, PBMC were separated from whole blood and then either used fresh or cryopreserved at -140C. The overlapping peptide pools covered the spike proteins of SARS-CoV-2 as well as those of the common cold coronaviruses HCoV-NL63, HCoV-OC43 and HCoV-229E. The QIAamp micro DNA kit was used to extract genomic DNA from the cultured CD4+ T cells.

Rearrangement joined TRBV30 to TRBJ2-1; TRBD2 matches 16 bases in the middle. The receptor was derived from a human donor who received a COVID-19 vaccine. Material: CD4+ T cells from PBMCs cultured with SARS-CoV-2 spike peptides, obtained before COVID-19 vaccination. The cell subset or site label for this specimen denotes: SARS-CoV-2 spike overlapping peptide pool stimulation. The CDR3 reads as follows: CAWSGGLAGGLSSYNEQFF. The nucleotide sequence is TGTGCCTGGAGTGGGGGACTAGCGGGGGGGCTAAGCTCCTACAATGAGCAGTTCTTC.